These 17 T cell receptor beta chains share one sample of origin, sequenced in a study of OX40 agonist ivuxolimab in advanced cancers. Library prep was done by the immunoSEQ multiplex PCR assay. What TCRdb holds here is the immuneACCESS table cut down to in-frame rearrangements. Part of the clones is not present; checked against another copy, under half of the missing clones reflect an unresolved V gene, and the others are unexplained. The sample table lists more than 80,000 clones, over 75% of them with a count of one. Together, the top ten hold 0.6% to 0.9% of the sample. The sample here was CD4+ or CD8+ T cells sorted from blood, taken in a trial of the OX40 agonist ivuxolimab. These receptors came from an adult with an advanced solid tumor such as melanoma, head and neck, liver or kidney cancer.

This chain connects TRBV6-5 to TRBJ1-1; 7 bases line up with TRBD1. Germline assignment: CDR1 MNHEY and CDR2 SVGAGI. After removal of 2 bases from V and 6 bases from J, the junction contained 6 bases not matched to a gene. This CDR3 comprises 14 residues. The CDR3 here is CASSYGQEESEAFF. DNA for the CDR3: TGTGCCAGCAGTTACGGACAGGAGGAGTCTGAAGCTTTCTTT.

This chain links TRBV27 with TRBJ2-3, with D perhaps TRBD1 (6 bases). This CDR3 is built from 16 residues. Germline-derived CDR1 and CDR2 are MNHEY and SMNVEV (reference sequence). With 4 bases removed from V and 5 bases from J, the gap between germline ends came to 19 bases. DNA of the CDR3: TGTGCCAGCAGTTCGCCCGGGACATCTGCACAAGATACGCAGTATTTT. This codes for CASSSPGTSAQDTQYF.

The chain joins TRBV19 to TRBJ2-1; 7 positions agree with TRBD1. The CDR3 is 16 residues long. CDR1 LNHDA and CDR2 SQIVND come from the germline V gene (reference sequence). Trimming removed 5 bases from V and 0 bases from J; junction bases left unmatched: 7. CDR3 sequence: CASSPRDSSSYNEQFF. DNA for the CDR3: TGTGCCAGTAGTCCGAGGGACAGCAGCTCCTACAATGAGCAGTTCTTC.

The chain uses TRBV27 and TRBJ2-5; 7 nucleotides agree with TRBD2. Germline CDR1 MNHEY, CDR2 SMNVEV (reference sequence). V shed 6 bases, J shed 5 bases, and the junction held 6 bases outside the gene matches. The CDR3 is 13 amino acids. CDR3 loop: CASSLGREETQYF. The DNA of the CDR3 is TGTGCCAGCAGCCTGGGGAGGGAGGAGACCCAGTACTTC.

The chain has TRBV18 and TRBJ1-4; D gene unclear. V was cut by 6 bases and J by 0 bases, with 8 bases left in between. In germline, CDR1 is KGHSH, CDR2 LQKENI. This CDR3 region has 14 residues. Here the CDR3 reads CASSPTTTNEKLFF. For the CDR3, the DNA is TGTGCCAGCTCCCCGACAACAACTAATGAAAAACTGTTTTTT.

The chain combines TRBV4-3 with TRBJ1-2; the match to TRBD1 covers 9 bases. The CDR3 is made up of 15 amino acids. CDR1 is LGHNA and CDR2 is YSLEER in the germline V gene. V shed 2 bases and J 8 bases; nucleotides not matched to a gene: 9. The CDR3 region has the DNA TGCGCCAGCAGCCAAAGGACAGGGGTGGGAGGCGGCTACACCTTC. Amino acid sequence: CASSQRTGVGGGYTF.

The chain combines TRBV7-2 with TRBJ2-7, with TRBD1 matching 7 bases. Losses at the gene ends were 3 bases for V and 6 bases for J; bases not matched to a gene: 8. The CDR3 runs to 14 residues. Germline V CDR1 and CDR2: SGHTA, FQGNSA. CDR3 nucleotide sequence: TGTGCCAGCAGCTTCCGACAGGGCACTAGCGAGCAGTACTTC. It codes for CASSFRQGTSEQYF. The full variable domain, with the rest looked up from reference TRBV7-2 and TRBJ2-7, is GAGVSQSPSNKVTEKGKDVELRCDPISGHTALYWYRQSLGQGLEFLIYFQGNSAPDKSGLPSDRFSAERTGGSVSTLTIQRTQQEDSAVYLCASSFRQGTSEQYFGPGTRLTVT.

This sequence joins TRBV27 and TRBJ1-1, with no clear D. Trimming removed 2 bases at V and 1 base at J, with 14 bases between. From germline, CDR1 is MNHEY and CDR2 SMNVEV (reference sequence). This CDR3 comprises 16 residues. The CDR3 DNA reads TGTGCCAGCAGTTTAAGGGAGGAAAGGTGGAACACTGAAGCTTTCTTT. Its translation is CASSLREERWNTEAFF.

The CDR3 DNA sequence: TGTGCCAGCAGTCCCACGACTTTGAACACCGGGGAGCTGTTTTTT. Amino acids: CASSPTTLNTGELFF. The V gene is TRBV7-2, the J gene TRBJ2-2, with no clear D. The CDR3 totals 15 residues. V dropped 6 bases and J dropped 1 base, with 12 bases sitting between them. The germline gives CDR1 SGHTA, CDR2 FQGNSA.

V gene TRBV19 combines with J gene TRBJ1-1; D is unclear. The CDR3 contains 14 residues. CDR1 is LNHDA and CDR2 is SQIVND in the germline V gene (reference sequence). V was pared by 0 bases and J by 11 bases, with 16 bases between. The DNA of the CDR3 is TGTGCCAGTAGTATAGAGGGAACCCCGCTCCCGGCTTTCTTT. As protein: CASSIEGTPLPAFF.

The chain combines TRBV10-1 with TRBJ1-5; D remains unclear. Trimming left V 0 bases short and J 4 bases short, with 1 base between. CDR3 length: 12 residues. Germline CDR1 WNHNN, CDR2 SYGVQD (reference sequence). The CDR3 nucleotides are TGCGCCAGCAGTGAGTCAAATCAGCCCCAGCATTTT. Translating it yields CASSESNQPQHF.

The chain couples TRBV19 to TRBJ1-1; no clear D. This CDR3 is built from 12 residues. The germline CDR1 and CDR2 sequences are LNHDA and SQIVND (reference sequence). Trimming removed 7 bases at V and 7 bases at J, with 13 bases between. CDR3 region: CASKGSQLEAFF. The CDR3 DNA sequence: TGTGCCAGTAAGGGCAGCCAACTTGAAGCTTTCTTT.

The rearrangement links TRBV19 to TRBJ1-5, with D possibly being TRBD1 (5 bases). V was shortened by 5 bases and J by 6 bases, with 11 bases between the two germline ends. CDR3 length: 13 residues. Germline V gene lookup returns CDR1 LNHDA and CDR2 SQIVND (reference sequence). DNA of the CDR3: TGTGCCAGTAGTGGTGACAGAAGTCAGCCCCAGCATTTT. Translating it yields CASSGDRSQPQHF.

The rearrangement uses TRBV30 and TRBJ2-2, with D possibly being TRBD1 or TRBD2 (5 bases each). The V and J ends lost 3 bases and 7 bases respectively, with 12 bases between them. Germline V gene data show CDR1 as GTSNPN and CDR2 as SVGIG (reference sequence). The CDR3 contains 13 residues. The CDR3, as DNA: TGTGCCTGGAGCAGGGAGAATGGCGGGGAGCTGTTTTTT. It specifies CAWSRENGGELFF. Filled out from reference TRBV30 and TRBJ2-2, the complete variable domain reads SQTIHQWPATLVQPVGSPLSLECTVEGTSNPNLYWYRQAAGRGLQLLFYSVGIGQISSEVPQNLSASRPQDRQFILSSKKLLLSDSGFYLCAWSRENGGELFFGEGSRLTVL.

The chain carries TRBV2 and TRBJ2-1; tentative D call: TRBD2 (6 bases). The V and J ends lost 4 bases and 2 bases respectively, with 12 bases between them. This CDR3 has 15 amino acids. Per germline, CDR1 SNHLY and CDR2 FYNNEI. The CDR3: CASSALGGAYNEQFF. CDR3 DNA sequence: TGTGCCAGCAGTGCGCTCGGCGGGGCCTACAATGAGCAGTTCTTC.

This sequence joins TRBV7-6 and TRBJ1-4, with no clear D. V lost 0 bases to trimming and J lost 8 bases, with 16 bases between them. The CDR3 length is 16 residues. The germline V gene encodes CDR1 SGHVS and CDR2 FNYEAQ. This chain's CDR3 is CASSLARNGRTEKLFF. CDR3 sequence (DNA): TGTGCCAGCAGCTTAGCGAGGAATGGCCGAACGGAAAAACTGTTTTTT.

CDR3 in DNA: TGTGCCAGCAGCATCGGACAGACTGAAGTCTACGAGCAGTACTTC. Its protein product is CASSIGQTEVYEQYF. The chain couples TRBV5-4 to TRBJ2-7; a possible D gene is TRBD1 (6 bases). Trimming shortened V by 4 bases and J by 3 bases, and 17 bases separated the two germline ends. The CDR3 runs to 15 residues. Germline CDR1 SGHNT, CDR2 YYREEE (reference sequence).